This T cell receptor (beta chain) was retrieved from a study of T cells in localized non-small cell lung cancer. Findings and caveats of the study: Uninvolved nearby lung showed the greatest T cell clonality, exceeding that found in tumor. Higher blood T cell density tracked longer overall survival. Because sequencing included only one region (of the tumor), heterogeneity remains possible. Appearances in adjacent lung were noted for a median approximately 52 of the top 100 tumor clones.

Produced via immunoSEQ multiplex PCR; TCRdb's table is partial and in-frame only. The sample lists about 40,000 clones, about 90% occurring once. As for this clone: The antigen remains undetermined.

Trimming removed 0 bases at V and 1 base at J, with 12 bases between. The germline V gene encodes CDR1 LGHNA and CDR2 YNFKEQ. This CDR3 has 16 amino acids. Sequencing was performed on peripheral blood, taken before any cancer treatment. This clonotype was obtained from a woman aged 35-70 years with stage I lung adenocarcinoma. V gene TRBV4-2 combines with J gene TRBJ1-1; D is undetermined. CDR3 DNA sequence: TGTGCCAGCAGCCAAGATAGTTGGGGTGGGAACACTGAAGCTTTCTTT. This gives the protein CASSQDSWGGNTEAFF.